This T cell receptor beta chain was documented in a study of Ad26.COV2.S vaccination and SARS-CoV-2 variants. Turning to the study itself: Among those in the COV1001 Ad26.COV2.S trial arm was the donor. The study's findings and limits: Breadth, reportedly substantial, characterized the spike-specific CD8+ and CD4+ T cell responses after vaccination. The TCR-based breadth and depth measures might underestimate overall T cell responses. Non-spike TCR breadth did not differ much between vaccine and placebo recipients.

The CDR3 totals 18 residues. CDR1 LGHNA and CDR2 YSLEER come from the germline V gene. The V and J ends lost 0 bases and 5 bases, in that order; junction bases with no gene match: 10. Treatment specified: 15 to 20 received Ad26.COV2.S at low or high dose, single or two shots; 5 received placebo; per-sample allocation not given. Specimen acquisition occurred on day 63 following the initial vaccine or placebo injection. Only in-frame clones appear in the TCRdb table, and some are missing; sequencing was by immunoSEQ multiplex PCR. This repertoire shows hundreds of thousands of clones, around 93% found once; its top ten account for under 2%. On this clone itself: What it recognizes is unknown.

The chain combines TRBV4-3 with TRBJ2-5, with TRBD2 identical over 12 bases. This material consisted of peripheral blood, taken in a trial of Ad26.COV2.S vaccine versus placebo. The TCR originated in a person between 18 and 65 years old who received the Ad26.COV2.S COVID-19 vaccine or a placebo. The CDR3 loop reads CASSQDFRTSGVTETQYF. CDR3 DNA sequence: TGCGCCAGCAGCCAAGATTTTCGGACTAGCGGGGTCACGGAGACCCAGTACTTC.